Sequencing of this TCR beta chain was carried out in a study of shared clonotypes between healthy human individuals. In the case of this clone: Other nucleotide sequences from this sample produce the same CDR3.

The CDR3 length is 12 residues. The V gene's germline CDR1 is SGHDT and CDR2 YYEEEE. V was clipped by 5 bases and J by 5 bases, with 9 bases between them. Assay used: immunoSEQ multiplex PCR; TCRdb lists only in-frame clones, some missing. The table has around 1.6 million clones, approximately 98% seen once. The TCR originated in a man aged 25-45 years in good health. Sequencing was performed on naive CD4+ T cells sorted from blood. Sample subset: CD45RA+ positively selected. The chain carries TRBV5-6 and TRBJ2-3; D is unclear. DNA of the CDR3: TGTGCCAGCAGTCTGGTTAGAGATACGCAGTATTTT. This translates into CASSLVRDTQYF.